The 18 T cell receptor beta chains below come from one sample, sequenced in a study of immune evolution from preneoplasia to lung adenocarcinoma (dated by TCRdb to the early 2020s). Library prep was done by the immunoSEQ multiplex PCR assay. TCRdb carries this immuneACCESS record with in-frame sequences only. Its versions omit some clonotypes, under half of them owing to an unresolved V gene in the studies checked, with the rest unexplained. A total of around 7,000 clones appear in this sample, 74% of them only once. Jointly, the top ten make up over 6.5% of the sample. The sample taken for sequencing was FFPE atypical adenomatous hyperplasia tissue from the lung. The sample's cell subset or site label, in plain terms: atypical adenomatous hyperplasia (AAH), lung preneoplasia. These TCRs come from a donor older than 65 with lung adenocarcinoma. Some clones in this sample may be carry-over from other donors' samples.

The CDR3 DNA follows: TGTGCCAGCAGTGAAGCGGGGGGACAGGGGCAGGGGGAAGCTTTCTTT. Amino acid sequence: CASSEAGGQGQGEAFF. This sequence joins TRBV6-1 and TRBJ1-1; 10 bases are shared with TRBD1. The CDR3 loop spans 16 amino acids. Germline CDR1 reads MNHNS; CDR2 reads SASEGT. With V trimmed by 0 bases and J by 8 bases, 9 bases remained unmatched.

This clone was recorded once. The chain carries TRBV21-1 and TRBJ2-2; the table's D call, TRBD1, was not checked against the DNA. TRBV21-1 is a documented pseudogene. This CDR3 has 15 amino acids. Here the CDR3 reads CASSKGDNWTGELFF. CDR3 DNA sequence: TGTGCCAGCAGCAAAGGGGACAATTGGACCGGGGAGCTGTTTTTT.

This clone has more than one count but fewer than ten. The chain is built from TRBV6-5 and TRBJ1-1; D is perhaps TRBD1 (5 bases). V lost 7 bases and J 4 bases, leaving 19 bases between the germline ends. In germline, CDR1 is MNHEY, CDR2 SVGAGI. The CDR3 length is 15 residues. CDR3 sequence (DNA): TGTGCCAGCACGGAGCTCGGGGGTATCGGCACTGAAGCTTTCTTT. Translated, it gives CASTELGGIGTEAFF.

This clone was detected once. This chain joins TRBV6-1 and TRBJ1-6, with D perhaps TRBD1 (6 bases). V lost 6 bases to trimming and J lost 3 bases, with 9 bases between them. This CDR3 comprises 14 residues. From germline, CDR1 is MNHNS and CDR2 SASEGT. DNA for the CDR3: TGTGCCAGCAGAGAGGACAGCTATAATTCACCCCTCCACTTT. Its protein product is CASREDSYNSPLHF.

Points on this clone: This CDR3 is also generated by other DNA sequences in the sample. The rearrangement uses TRBV30 and TRBJ1-2; 12 bases map to TRBD1. The CDR3 consists of 17 residues. Trimming cost V 4 bases and J 3 bases; bases outside gene matches: 12. Germline V gene lookup returns CDR1 GTSNPN and CDR2 SVGIG (reference sequence). CDR3 nucleotides: TGTGCCTGGAACCCCGCGGGACAGGGGGCTTCTGACTATGGCTACACCTTC. Amino acids: CAWNPAGQGASDYGYTF.

This chain joins TRBV6-4 and TRBJ1-6; a possible D gene is TRBD1 (6 bases). CDR3 size: 13 residues. Trimming took off 3 bases at V and 14 bases at J, with 14 bases between the two ends. Germline V gives CDR1 MRHNA, CDR2 SNTAGT. CDR3 residues: CASSELYPGALHF. In DNA, the CDR3 is TGTGCCAGCAGTGAGTTGTACCCAGGGGCCCTCCACTTT.

The CDR3 nucleotides are TGCAGCGTTGAAGTCCCCTTAATCATCGATGAGAACACTGAAGCTTTCTTT. It is translated as CSVEVPLIIDENTEAFF. This chain connects TRBV29-1 to TRBJ1-1; no clear D gene. This CDR3 is 17 amino acids long. Trimming took 1 base from V and 1 from J, leaving 19 bases between them. Germline V lookup: CDR1 SQVTM, CDR2 ANQGSEA. The whole variable domain, filled in from reference TRBV29-1 and TRBJ1-1, reads SAVISQKPSRDICQRGTSLTIQCQVDSQVTMMFWYRQQPGQSLTLIATANQGSEATYESGFVIDKFPISRPNLTFSTLTVSNMSPEDSSIYLCSVEVPLIIDENTEAFFGQGTRLTVV.

A word on this clone: One junction end does not reproduce the germline sequence, and a read error may be involved. The rearrangement links TRBV6-1 to TRBJ2-7; D unresolved. The CDR3 is made up of 13 amino acids. Germline CDR1 MNHNS, CDR2 SASEGT. CDR3 nucleotide sequence: TGTGCCAGCAGTCAAGCGCTTTCCTACGAGCAGTACTTC. Its protein product is CASSQALSYEQYF.

The genes are TRBV18 and TRBJ2-3; TRBD1 or TRBD2 may be the D gene (5 bases each). The CDR3 covers 15 residues. The germline V gene has CDR1 KGHSH and CDR2 LQKENI. V lost 6 bases to trimming and J lost 1 base, with 14 bases between them. CDR3 residues: CASSPGTPGTDTQYF. CDR3 sequence (DNA): TGTGCCAGCTCCCCCGGGACCCCTGGCACAGATACGCAGTATTTT.

The V gene is TRBV20-1, the J gene TRBJ2-3; D gene uncertain. The CDR3 extends over 10 amino acids. V was shortened by 5 bases and J by 6 bases, with 6 bases between the two germline ends. Germline V lookup: CDR1 DFQATT, CDR2 SNEGSKA (reference sequence). CDR3: CSAQLDTQYF. The CDR3 DNA reads as TGCAGTGCTCAACTCGATACGCAGTATTTT.

This clone turned up a few times. The chain employs TRBV29-1 and TRBJ2-6; D is uncertain. Germline values: CDR1 SQVTM, CDR2 ANQGSEA. V was pared by 4 bases and J by 0 bases, with 7 bases between. The CDR3 is made up of 14 amino acids. CDR3 nucleotides: TGCAGCGTTGTAGGGTCCTCTGGGGCCAACGTCCTGACTTTC. It yields the protein CSVVGSSGANVLTF.

The V gene is TRBV4-1, the J gene TRBJ1-5; TRBD1 might be the D (6 bases). The germline V and J ends were trimmed by 4 bases and 6 bases, with 19 bases remaining between them. This CDR3 comprises 16 residues. From germline, CDR1 is MGHRA and CDR2 YSYEKL. The CDR3 reads CASSLTAGVGGQPQHF. The CDR3 DNA is TGCGCCAGCAGCCTCACTGCAGGGGTAGGCGGTCAGCCCCAGCATTTT.

The gene calls are TRBV7-6 and TRBJ1-2, with TRBD1 as a possible D gene (5 bases). The CDR3 extends over 14 amino acids. V was shortened by 3 bases and J by 4 bases, with 12 bases between the two germline ends. The germline V gene has CDR1 SGHVS and CDR2 FNYEAQ. The CDR3, as DNA: TGTGCCAGCAGCTTGGGACCAGTGGGCTATGGCTACACCTTC. Protein product: CASSLGPVGYGYTF.

The chain joins TRBV19 to TRBJ2-3, with TRBD2 as a possible D gene (6 bases). CDR1 is LNHDA and CDR2 is SQIVND in the germline V gene (reference sequence). Between the trimmed V and J ends, which lost 5 bases and 5 bases, there was a span of 8 bases. CDR3 length: 12 residues. Here the CDR3 DNA reads TGTGCCAGTAGTGCAGCGGGAGATACGCAGTATTTT. It specifies CASSAAGDTQYF.

The rearrangement uses TRBV5-1 and TRBJ1-2; 12 bases map to TRBD1. This CDR3 has 18 residues. V was pared by 4 bases and J by 3 bases, with 13 bases of the junction left unmatched. Germline CDR1 SGHRS, CDR2 YFSETQ. The chain's CDR3 is CASSTTGQGALNHYGYTF. Here the CDR3 DNA reads TGCGCCAGCAGCACCACGGGACAGGGGGCCCTAAACCACTATGGCTACACCTTC. Using reference TRBV5-1 and TRBJ1-2 for the parts outside the CDR3, the full variable domain is KAGVTQTPRYLIKTRGQQVTLSCSPISGHRSVSWYQQTPGQGLQFLFEYFSETQRNKGNFPGRFSGRQFSNSRSEMNVSTLELGDSALYLCASSTTGQGALNHYGYTFGSGTRLTVV.

V gene TRBV4-1 combines with J gene TRBJ2-1; 8 positions agree with TRBD2. From germline, CDR1 is MGHRA and CDR2 YSYEKL. V dropped 1 base and J dropped 2; count of bases not matched to a gene: 13. The CDR3 loop spans 19 amino acids. CDR3 sequence (DNA): TGCGCCAGCAGCCAAGTGGGTTTCGTCGGGAGGGATACCTACAATGAGCAGTTCTTC. It encodes CASSQVGFVGRDTYNEQFF.

By share of the sample, this clone is medium-sized. The V call is TRBV11-1, the J call TRBJ2-7, with D possibly being TRBD1 (5 bases). This CDR3 has 12 amino acids. The V end was cut by 4 bases, the J end by 8 bases, with 12 bases between. Germline loops: CDR1 SGHAT, CDR2 FQDESV (reference sequence). CDR3 bases: TGTGCCAGCAGCTACCCAGACAGCCAGCAGTACTTC. Residues: CASSYPDSQQYF.

The chain recombines TRBV7-9 with TRBJ1-5; TRBD1 agrees at 8 bases. Per germline, CDR1 SEHNR and CDR2 FQNEAQ (reference sequence). This CDR3 has 15 residues. V lost 5 bases, J lost 1 base, and 4 bases stayed unmatched. CDR3 residues: CASSAGTGSNQPQHF. The CDR3 DNA sequence: TGTGCCAGCAGCGCCGGGACAGGCAGCAATCAGCCCCAGCATTTT.